A selection of T cell receptor beta chains follows, all from one sample in a study of cytomegalovirus exposure and HLA in healthy donors. Libraries were prepared by immunoSEQ multiplex PCR; TCRdb keeps only in-frame clonotypes and omits some of them. The table has roughly 190,000 clones, roughly nine tenths seen once. The sequenced sample consisted of PBMCs. All receptors derive from a man aged 30 to 39 in good health and CMV-seropositive. Each CDR3 is given with its conserved first and last residue. The D gene is left open where the match is weak. Size tells how often a clone was seen (once, few, many) or the class of an expanded clone, and some rows leave it out.

j_call: TRBJ2-2; clone_size: many; v_call: TRBV6-4; d_call: .; cdr3_aa: CASSERSTGELFF; cdr3_nt: TGTGCCAGCAGTGAGCGGAGCACCGGGGAGCTGTTTTTT
j_call: TRBJ2-1; clone_size: .; v_call: TRBV19; d_call: TRBD1; cdr3_aa: CASSTPGQKRNEQFF; cdr3_nt: TGTGCCAGTAGTACCCCGGGACAGAAAAGAAATGAGCAGTTCTTC
j_call: TRBJ2-3; clone_size: .; v_call: TRBV4-1; d_call: TRBD2; cdr3_aa: CASSQGHSGDTDTQYF; cdr3_nt: TGCGCCAGCAGCCAAGGACATAGCGGGGACACAGATACGCAGTATTTT
j_call: TRBJ1-6; clone_size: .; v_call: TRBV9; d_call: .; cdr3_aa: CASSVGGVGSPLHF; cdr3_nt: TGTGCCAGCAGCGTAGGAGGGGTGGGTTCACCCCTCCACTTT
j_call: TRBJ2-7; clone_size: once; v_call: TRBV19; d_call: TRBD2; cdr3_aa: CASSIASGYYEQYF; cdr3_nt: TGTGCCAGTAGTATTGCTAGCGGGTACTACGAGCAGTACTTC
j_call: TRBJ1-5; clone_size: .; v_call: TRBV6-1; d_call: .; cdr3_aa: CASSGGPNFNQPQHF; cdr3_nt: TGTGCCAGCAGTGGAGGGCCGAATTTCAATCAGCCCCAGCATTTT
j_call: TRBJ1-1; clone_size: few; v_call: TRBV4-3; d_call: .; cdr3_aa: CASSQDRIGAGANTEAFF; cdr3_nt: TGCGCCAGCAGCCAAGATAGAATTGGGGCAGGGGCTAACACTGAAGCTTTCTTT
j_call: TRBJ1-4; clone_size: .; v_call: TRBV6-5; d_call: TRBD1; cdr3_aa: CASRDSYTNEKLFF; cdr3_nt: TGTGCCAGCCGGGACAGCTATACTAATGAAAAACTGTTTTTT
j_call: TRBJ2-7; clone_size: once; v_call: TRBV27; d_call: TRBD2; cdr3_aa: CASSPLTPSGRGIEQYF; cdr3_nt: TGTGCCAGCAGTCCCCTCACCCCTAGCGGGAGAGGGATCGAGCAGTACTTC
j_call: TRBJ2-7; clone_size: few; v_call: TRBV30; d_call: .; cdr3_aa: CAGDTYYEQYF; cdr3_nt: TGTGCGGGGGACACCTACTACGAGCAGTACTTC
j_call: TRBJ2-7; clone_size: .; v_call: TRBV29-1; d_call: TRBD1; cdr3_aa: CSVQGAYYEQYF; cdr3_nt: TGCAGCGTTCAGGGGGCCTACTACGAGCAGTACTTC
j_call: TRBJ2-7; clone_size: once; v_call: TRBV4-1; d_call: TRBD1; cdr3_aa: CASSPGQEDYEQYF; cdr3_nt: TGCGCCAGCAGCCCGGGACAGGAAGACTACGAGCAGTACTTC
j_call: TRBJ1-2; clone_size: .; v_call: TRBV7-9; d_call: TRBD1; cdr3_aa: CASSLTGTYGYGYTF; cdr3_nt: TGTGCCAGCAGCCTGACAGGGACCTATGGCTATGGCTACACCTTC
j_call: TRBJ2-1; clone_size: .; v_call: TRBV6-1; d_call: .; cdr3_aa: CASRVGSYNEQFF; cdr3_nt: TGTGCCAGCAGGGTAGGCTCCTACAATGAGCAGTTCTTC
j_call: TRBJ1-3; clone_size: .; v_call: TRBV5-1; d_call: TRBD1; cdr3_aa: CASSQRQGSGNTIYF; cdr3_nt: TGCGCCAGCAGCCAAAGACAGGGATCCGGAAACACCATATATTTT
j_call: TRBJ2-3; clone_size: .; v_call: TRBV15; d_call: .; cdr3_aa: CATSRDLGGITDTQYF; cdr3_nt: TGTGCCACCAGCAGAGATCTGGGGGGAATCACAGATACGCAGTATTTT
j_call: TRBJ2-6; clone_size: few; v_call: TRBV5-4; d_call: .; cdr3_aa: CASRSGGYSGANVLTF; cdr3_nt: TGTGCCAGCAGGTCCGGAGGGTACTCTGGGGCCAACGTCCTGACTTTC
j_call: TRBJ2-2; clone_size: .; v_call: TRBV9; d_call: .; cdr3_aa: CASSFSVDTGELFF; cdr3_nt: TGTGCCAGCAGCTTTTCGGTGGATACCGGGGAGCTGTTTTTT
j_call: TRBJ2-2; clone_size: .; v_call: TRBV11-2; d_call: .; cdr3_aa: CASRAPGPRTGELFF; cdr3_nt: TGTGCCAGCAGGGCGCCGGGCCCACGAACCGGGGAGCTGTTTTTT
j_call: TRBJ1-1; clone_size: few; v_call: TRBV11-3; d_call: TRBD1; cdr3_aa: CASSSGQGNTEAFF; cdr3_nt: TGTGCCAGCAGCTCCGGACAGGGAAACACTGAAGCTTTCTTT
j_call: TRBJ2-3; clone_size: .; v_call: TRBV11-2; d_call: .; cdr3_aa: CASSLLDTQYF; cdr3_nt: TGTGCCAGCAGCCTCTTAGATACGCAGTATTTT
j_call: TRBJ2-1; clone_size: few; v_call: TRBV6-5; d_call: .; cdr3_aa: CASSYSSSNEQFF; cdr3_nt: TGTGCCAGCAGTTACTCCTCATCCAATGAGCAGTTCTTC
j_call: TRBJ2-2; clone_size: .; v_call: TRBV7-8; d_call: .; cdr3_aa: CASSPRGDRNTGELFF; cdr3_nt: TGTGCCAGCAGCCCAAGGGGGGATAGGAACACCGGGGAGCTGTTTTTT
j_call: TRBJ2-5; clone_size: .; v_call: TRBV2; d_call: TRBD2; cdr3_aa: CATQAGNSGSSETQYF; cdr3_nt: TGTGCCACCCAAGCAGGCAATAGCGGGAGCTCAGAGACCCAGTACTTC
j_call: TRBJ2-4; clone_size: .; v_call: TRBV15; d_call: TRBD1; cdr3_aa: CATSRGVGDRGLLAKNIQYF; cdr3_nt: TGTGCCACCAGCAGAGGGGTTGGGGACAGGGGTCTTTTAGCCAAAAACATTCAGTACTTC
j_call: TRBJ1-5; clone_size: .; v_call: TRBV18; d_call: TRBD1; cdr3_aa: CASSLTGGGNQPQHF; cdr3_nt: TGTGCCAGCTCACTTACAGGGGGCGGCAATCAGCCCCAGCATTTT
j_call: TRBJ1-2; clone_size: .; v_call: TRBV6-5; d_call: TRBD1; cdr3_aa: CASSYRQGAGRYGYTF; cdr3_nt: TGTGCCAGCAGTTACCGCCAGGGGGCGGGTCGCTATGGCTACACCTTC
j_call: TRBJ2-7; clone_size: .; v_call: TRBV6-5; d_call: TRBD1; cdr3_aa: CASGKDRDQYEQYF; cdr3_nt: TGTGCCAGCGGTAAGGACAGGGACCAATACGAGCAGTACTTC
j_call: TRBJ2-1; clone_size: few; v_call: TRBV9; d_call: .; cdr3_aa: CASSQRFEGNEQFF; cdr3_nt: TGTGCCAGCAGCCAACGGTTCGAGGGCAATGAGCAGTTCTTC
j_call: TRBJ1-1; clone_size: .; v_call: TRBV7-3; d_call: .; cdr3_aa: CASRQPGRDTEAFF; cdr3_nt: TGTGCCAGCAGACAACCCGGGCGGGACACTGAAGCTTTCTTT
j_call: TRBJ2-7; clone_size: .; v_call: TRBV5-1; d_call: TRBD2; cdr3_aa: CASSLAGVVTYEQYF; cdr3_nt: TGCGCCAGCAGCTTAGCGGGAGTCGTCACCTACGAGCAGTACTTC
j_call: TRBJ1-1; clone_size: .; v_call: TRBV6-5; d_call: .; cdr3_aa: CASSRQGEAFF; cdr3_nt: TGTGCCAGCAGCCGGCAGGGTGAAGCTTTCTTT
j_call: TRBJ1-1; clone_size: .; v_call: TRBV30; d_call: .; cdr3_aa: CAWNRERTEAFF; cdr3_nt: TGTGCCTGGAACAGGGAGAGGACTGAAGCTTTCTTT
j_call: TRBJ2-5; clone_size: .; v_call: TRBV11-2; d_call: TRBD1; cdr3_aa: CASSLVGTGGAETQYF; cdr3_nt: TGTGCCAGCAGCTTAGTGGGGACAGGGGGCGCAGAGACCCAGTACTTC
j_call: TRBJ1-6; clone_size: .; v_call: TRBV7-6; d_call: .; cdr3_aa: CASAEGSYNSPLHF; cdr3_nt: TGTGCCAGCGCAGAGGGGTCCTATAATTCACCCCTCCACTTT
j_call: TRBJ2-1; clone_size: .; v_call: TRBV30; d_call: .; cdr3_aa: CAWRGRQPYNEQFF; cdr3_nt: TGTGCCTGGAGAGGACGACAGCCATACAATGAGCAGTTCTTC
j_call: TRBJ1-3; clone_size: .; v_call: TRBV5-1; d_call: TRBD1; cdr3_aa: CASSLADRAGNTIYF; cdr3_nt: TGCGCCAGCAGCTTGGCTGACAGGGCTGGAAACACCATATATTTT
j_call: TRBJ2-7; clone_size: .; v_call: TRBV4-3; d_call: TRBD1; cdr3_aa: CASSQAGTATYEQYF; cdr3_nt: TGCGCCAGCAGCCAGGCCGGGACAGCCACCTACGAGCAGTACTTC
j_call: TRBJ2-7; clone_size: many; v_call: TRBV5-8; d_call: .; cdr3_aa: CASTPGYQNYEQYF; cdr3_nt: TGTGCCAGCACCCCCGGGTACCAAAACTACGAGCAGTACTTC
j_call: TRBJ1-2; clone_size: .; v_call: TRBV25-1; d_call: TRBD1; cdr3_aa: CASSGGLGQGYYGYTF; cdr3_nt: TGTGCCAGCAGTGGGGGTCTGGGACAGGGATACTATGGCTACACCTTC
j_call: TRBJ2-7; clone_size: .; v_call: TRBV6-1; d_call: .; cdr3_aa: CASSEDLLSYEQYF; cdr3_nt: TGTGCCAGCAGTGAAGACCTTCTCTCCTACGAGCAGTACTTC
j_call: TRBJ2-6; clone_size: .; v_call: TRBV28; d_call: .; cdr3_aa: CASRTPSGANVLTF; cdr3_nt: TGTGCCAGCAGAACTCCCTCTGGGGCCAACGTCCTGACTTTC
j_call: TRBJ2-1; clone_size: once; v_call: TRBV9; d_call: .; cdr3_aa: CASSVWRDGEQFF; cdr3_nt: TGTGCCAGCAGCGTATGGAGGGATGGTGAGCAGTTCTTC
j_call: TRBJ1-3; clone_size: .; v_call: TRBV9; d_call: .; cdr3_aa: CASSVRGSNGNTIYF; cdr3_nt: TGTGCCAGCAGCGTAAGGGGATCGAACGGAAACACCATATATTTT
j_call: TRBJ2-1; clone_size: .; v_call: TRBV29-1; d_call: TRBD1; cdr3_aa: CSVRQGGTYNEQFF; cdr3_nt: TGCAGCGTTCGACAGGGTGGCACCTACAATGAGCAGTTCTTC
j_call: TRBJ2-7; clone_size: .; v_call: TRBV19; d_call: TRBD2; cdr3_aa: CASSMTSGSLSTYEQYF; cdr3_nt: TGTGCCAGTAGTATGACTAGCGGGAGTCTCTCGACCTACGAGCAGTACTTC
j_call: TRBJ2-7; clone_size: .; v_call: TRBV14; d_call: TRBD2; cdr3_aa: CASSRLGLAGTYEQYF; cdr3_nt: TGTGCCAGCAGCCGCCTGGGGCTAGCGGGGACCTACGAGCAGTACTTC
j_call: TRBJ2-5; clone_size: .; v_call: TRBV4-1; d_call: TRBD2; cdr3_aa: CASSQVLAGDETQYF; cdr3_nt: TGCGCCAGCAGCCAAGTACTAGCGGGGGATGAGACCCAGTACTTC
j_call: TRBJ2-2; clone_size: .; v_call: TRBV5-1; d_call: .; cdr3_aa: CASSLGQSTGELFF; cdr3_nt: TGCGCCAGCAGCTTGGGACAGAGCACCGGGGAGCTGTTTTTT
j_call: TRBJ2-3; clone_size: .; v_call: TRBV5-4; d_call: TRBD2; cdr3_aa: CASSPLAGDTDTQYF; cdr3_nt: TGTGCCAGCAGCCCACTAGCGGGGGACACAGATACGCAGTATTTT
j_call: TRBJ2-1; clone_size: once; v_call: TRBV5-1; d_call: .; cdr3_aa: CASSLGNRVHEQFF; cdr3_nt: TGCGCCAGCAGCTTGGGCAACAGGGTCCATGAGCAGTTCTTC
j_call: TRBJ2-2; clone_size: .; v_call: TRBV28; d_call: .; cdr3_aa: CASSPTEFTGELFF; cdr3_nt: TGTGCCAGCAGCCCAACAGAATTCACCGGGGAGCTGTTTTTT
j_call: TRBJ1-1; clone_size: .; v_call: TRBV29-1; d_call: .; cdr3_aa: CSVETRVGDYAFF; cdr3_nt: TGCAGCGTTGAAACAAGAGTTGGGGACTACGCTTTCTTT